A selection of T cell receptor beta chains follows, all from one sample in a study of blood T cell repertoires in COVID-19. Assay: immunoSEQ multiplex PCR; the TCRdb copy retains only in-frame clones and omits some. Of 75,000 to 100,000 clones listed, approximately 89% are singletons. Input material: peripheral blood. The receptors were gathered from a human donor in a cohort sampled during active COVID-19. The CDR3 runs from the conserved cysteine through the conserved F or W. A D gene is named only where the DNA matches it firmly.

cdr3_aa: CASTPGSFLSGYTF
v_call: TRBV2
d_call: -
j_call: TRBJ1-2

cdr3_aa: CASSSGVGVEAFF
v_call: TRBV7-3
d_call: -
j_call: TRBJ1-1

cdr3_aa: CASSQLREQYF
v_call: TRBV6-2/TRBV6-3
d_call: -
j_call: TRBJ2-7

cdr3_aa: CASRNNRGAQVHNEQFF
v_call: TRBV5-4
d_call: TRBD1
j_call: TRBJ2-1

cdr3_aa: CSASPLENNEQFF
v_call: TRBV20-1
d_call: -
j_call: TRBJ2-1

cdr3_aa: CASSQVQGSGANVLTF
v_call: TRBV3-1/TRBV3-2
d_call: -
j_call: TRBJ2-6

cdr3_aa: CASSIGLYVSGANVLTF
v_call: TRBV19
d_call: -
j_call: TRBJ2-6

cdr3_aa: CASSSGRGHTEAFF
v_call: TRBV27
d_call: -
j_call: TRBJ1-1

cdr3_aa: CASSADRVGQPQHF
v_call: TRBV6-2/TRBV6-3
d_call: TRBD1
j_call: TRBJ1-5

cdr3_aa: CASSYQGQETQYF
v_call: TRBV18
d_call: -
j_call: TRBJ2-5

cdr3_aa: CASEKPGEQYF
v_call: TRBV28
d_call: -
j_call: TRBJ2-7

cdr3_aa: CASRLLGTYGYTF
v_call: TRBV27
d_call: -
j_call: TRBJ1-2

cdr3_aa: CASSPKQGAGEQFF
v_call: TRBV9
d_call: TRBD1
j_call: TRBJ2-1

cdr3_aa: CASSQEQQNSPLHF
v_call: TRBV3-1/TRBV3-2
d_call: -
j_call: TRBJ1-6

cdr3_aa: CASSPVSSYEQYF
v_call: TRBV7-9
d_call: -
j_call: TRBJ2-7

cdr3_aa: CASSPRNGRAGGDEQFF
v_call: TRBV5-4
d_call: TRBD2
j_call: TRBJ2-1

cdr3_aa: CASSPTQGDQYNEQFF
v_call: TRBV18
d_call: TRBD1
j_call: TRBJ2-1

cdr3_aa: CASSLREGIDTQYF
v_call: TRBV7-9
d_call: -
j_call: TRBJ2-3

cdr3_aa: CASSHSGSINEQFF
v_call: TRBV7-9
d_call: TRBD2
j_call: TRBJ2-1

cdr3_aa: CASSQEGRRAGANVLTF
v_call: TRBV4-3
d_call: -
j_call: TRBJ2-6

cdr3_aa: CASSADSYYSNQPQHF
v_call: TRBV2
d_call: -
j_call: TRBJ1-5

cdr3_aa: CSASGGIGRTGELFF
v_call: TRBV29-1
d_call: TRBD2
j_call: TRBJ2-2

cdr3_aa: CASSVVQGGGYTF
v_call: TRBV2
d_call: -
j_call: TRBJ1-2

cdr3_aa: CASSKEGDSGGPDTQYF
v_call: TRBV13
d_call: TRBD2
j_call: TRBJ2-3

cdr3_aa: CASSLTITNYGYTF
v_call: TRBV7-2
d_call: -
j_call: TRBJ1-2

cdr3_aa: CASSALRDRTGGAFF
v_call: TRBV7-9
d_call: TRBD1
j_call: TRBJ1-1

cdr3_aa: CASRIIQESYEQYF
v_call: TRBV27
d_call: -
j_call: TRBJ2-7

cdr3_aa: CASSQTYEQYF
v_call: TRBV28
d_call: -
j_call: TRBJ2-7

cdr3_aa: CASSQELTFAYEQYF
v_call: TRBV4-2
d_call: -
j_call: TRBJ2-7

cdr3_aa: CASSLSGPSPLHF
v_call: TRBV12-3/TRBV12-4
d_call: -
j_call: TRBJ1-6

cdr3_aa: CASSSPSGSSYNEQFF
v_call: TRBV6-5
d_call: -
j_call: TRBJ2-1

cdr3_aa: CASSLQNSLGQSSGYTF
v_call: TRBV5-1
d_call: -
j_call: TRBJ1-2

cdr3_aa: CASSGQGAGEIYEQYF
v_call: TRBV3-1/TRBV3-2
d_call: TRBD2
j_call: TRBJ2-7

cdr3_aa: CASSLLAGGNEQFF
v_call: TRBV7-9
d_call: TRBD2
j_call: TRBJ2-1

cdr3_aa: CASSADSFLSSYNSPLHF
v_call: TRBV5-6
d_call: -
j_call: TRBJ1-6

cdr3_aa: CASSLGQGQGTEAFF
v_call: TRBV5-1
d_call: TRBD1
j_call: TRBJ1-1

cdr3_aa: CASSSRVDANTGELFF
v_call: TRBV5-6
d_call: -
j_call: TRBJ2-2

cdr3_aa: CASSHRQGMNTEAFF
v_call: TRBV3-1/TRBV3-2
d_call: TRBD1
j_call: TRBJ1-1

cdr3_aa: CASSPRRGQGGSYEQYF
v_call: TRBV7-8
d_call: -
j_call: TRBJ2-7

cdr3_aa: CASSLLLLAGGGNEQFF
v_call: TRBV19
d_call: TRBD2
j_call: TRBJ2-1

cdr3_aa: CASSYFRPRVGEETQYF
v_call: TRBV6-2/TRBV6-3
d_call: -
j_call: TRBJ2-5

cdr3_aa: CASSLGPASGRARGNEQFF
v_call: TRBV7-8
d_call: TRBD2
j_call: TRBJ2-1

cdr3_aa: CASSLGLAARTYEQYF
v_call: TRBV11-2
d_call: -
j_call: -

cdr3_aa: CASSLGDRGDYEQYF
v_call: TRBV5-5
d_call: TRBD1
j_call: TRBJ2-7

cdr3_aa: CASTPGREVGTEAFF
v_call: TRBV19
d_call: -
j_call: TRBJ1-1

cdr3_aa: CASSPETGLNPQHF
v_call: TRBV7-9
d_call: TRBD1
j_call: TRBJ1-5

cdr3_aa: CASSVAWGWGGLHEQFF
v_call: TRBV9
d_call: TRBD2
j_call: TRBJ2-1

cdr3_aa: CASSIGGIEAFF
v_call: TRBV19
d_call: -
j_call: TRBJ1-1

cdr3_aa: CASSAAGPLEAFF
v_call: TRBV25-1
d_call: -
j_call: TRBJ1-1

cdr3_aa: CASSDSASDLTGELFF
v_call: TRBV6-4
d_call: -
j_call: TRBJ2-2

cdr3_aa: CASSPQAGFTDTQYF
v_call: TRBV7-2
d_call: TRBD2
j_call: TRBJ2-3

cdr3_aa: CASSPKLTGGKYEQYF
v_call: TRBV19
d_call: TRBD1
j_call: TRBJ2-7

cdr3_aa: CAGSPTGGSYNEQFF
v_call: TRBV11-3
d_call: TRBD2
j_call: TRBJ2-1

cdr3_aa: CAISESSFTGTQYF
v_call: TRBV10-3
d_call: -
j_call: TRBJ2-3

cdr3_aa: CASSLVVTSGSHEQYF
v_call: TRBV28
d_call: TRBD2
j_call: TRBJ2-7

cdr3_aa: CASSELTGQLFYGYTF
v_call: TRBV6-1
d_call: -
j_call: TRBJ1-2

cdr3_aa: CASSPGTSGITDTQYF
v_call: TRBV11-3
d_call: TRBD2
j_call: TRBJ2-3

cdr3_aa: CASSQDLESYEQYF
v_call: TRBV4-3
d_call: -
j_call: TRBJ2-7

cdr3_aa: CASSQGRSDNSPLHF
v_call: TRBV3-1/TRBV3-2
d_call: -
j_call: TRBJ1-6

cdr3_aa: CASSYSKGLASYEQYF
v_call: TRBV6-5
d_call: TRBD2
j_call: TRBJ2-7